This T cell receptor (beta chain) was profiled in a study of Ad26.COV2.S vaccination and SARS-CoV-2 variants. Study results and caveats: CD8+ and CD4+ T cells specific for spike reportedly responded with substantial breadth after vaccination.

CDR1 and CDR2 (germline): MNHEY, SMNVEV (reference sequence). V was pared by 6 bases and J by 0 bases, with 4 bases of the junction left unmatched. CDR3 length: 15 amino acids. TCRdb's table, derived via immunoSEQ multiplex PCR, lists solely in-frame clones and lacks some. The sample includes over 400,000 clones, 90% of them seen just once. Treatment defined: around 19 received Ad26.COV2.S at low or high dose, single or two shots; roughly five received placebo; per-sample allocation not given. Samples were taken on day 63 after the first vaccine or placebo injection. As regards this clone: Its matching antigen is unknown.

The chain carries TRBV27 and TRBJ2-2; 7 nucleotides match TRBD1. This TCR came from a person between 18 and 65 years old who received the Ad26.COV2.S COVID-19 vaccine or a placebo. This sample comprised peripheral blood, obtained in a trial of Ad26.COV2.S vaccine versus placebo. CDR3 sequence reads: CASSPGQTNTGELFF. Here the CDR3 DNA reads TGTGCCAGCAGCCCGGGACAGACGAACACCGGGGAGCTGTTTTTT.